Each of the 8 T cell receptor beta chains below was sequenced from the same sample in a study of blood T cell repertoires in COVID-19. Only in-frame clones appear in the TCRdb table, and some are missing; sequencing was by immunoSEQ multiplex PCR. The table lists some 120,000 clones, 70% to 90% of them singletons, with less than 8% in the top ten. The sequencing sample was made of peripheral blood. Every receptor here comes from a man aged 50-60 years with acute or convalescent COVID-19.

This sequence joins TRBV4-1 and TRBJ1-6; 9 bases line up with TRBD1. The CDR3 runs to 15 residues. Germline V gives CDR1 MGHRA, CDR2 YSYEKL. V dropped 4 bases and J dropped 5; count of bases not matched to a gene: 3. The CDR3 sequence is CASSPGQGNNSPLHF. CDR3 nucleotide sequence: TGCGCCAGCAGCCCCGGACAGGGGAATAATTCACCCCTCCACTTT.

The chain combines TRBV18 with TRBJ1-2, with TRBD1 as a possible D gene (6 bases). The CDR3 spans 12 residues. Germline V gives CDR1 KGHSH, CDR2 LQKENI. With 4 bases removed from V and 7 bases from J, the gap between germline ends came to 10 bases. Here the CDR3 DNA reads TGTGCCAGCTCACACAGGGATGTTGGCTACACCTTC. This gives the protein CASSHRDVGYTF.

The chain recombines TRBV11-3 with TRBJ1-2, with a weak D call TRBD1 (6 bases). The CDR3 has 16 amino acids. The germline CDR1 and CDR2 sequences are SGHNT and YENEEA. With 5 bases removed from V and 0 bases from J, the gap between germline ends came to 16 bases. As DNA, the CDR3 is TGTGCCAGCAGCGCCCGTCGGACAGTTTCTAACTATGGCTACACCTTC. Translation gives CASSARRTVSNYGYTF.

This clone has a handful of counts. V usage is TRBV7-2 and J usage is TRBJ2-5; D gene ambiguous. CDR1 SGHTA and CDR2 FQGNSA come from the germline V gene. This CDR3 region has 12 residues. Trimming removed 3 bases from V and 4 bases from J, with 6 bases in between. DNA of the CDR3: TGTGCCAGCAGCTTCCCCTTAGAGACCCAGTACTTC. Encoded protein: CASSFPLETQYF.

This chain connects TRBV5-1 to TRBJ2-2, with 7 bases fitting TRBD1. With 1 base clipped from V and 3 bases from J, the junction kept 6 bases outside the gene matches. This CDR3 is 16 amino acids long. The germline V gene has CDR1 SGHRS and CDR2 YFSETQ. The CDR3 DNA reads as TGCGCCAGCAGCTTGAGCCCAGGGGGTTACACCGGGGAGCTGTTTTTT. Amino acid sequence: CASSLSPGGYTGELFF.

The CDR3 bases are TGTGCCAGCAGCTATCTTCGGGAGGAAAAACTGTTTTTT. Protein sequence: CASSYLREEKLFF. The rearrangement links TRBV6-5 to TRBJ1-4; D unresolved. In germline, CDR1 is MNHEY, CDR2 SVGAGI. Between the trimmed V and J ends, which lost 6 bases and 8 bases, there was a span of 13 bases. The CDR3 has 13 residues.

CDR3 coding DNA: TGTGCCAGCAGTTTAGCCAGGGGGCCTTCCTACGAGCAGTACTTC. Translated, it gives CASSLARGPSYEQYF. The rearrangement uses TRBV27 and TRBJ2-7; 8 bases fit TRBD1. This CDR3 has 15 amino acids. V was pared by 2 bases and J by 1 base, with 4 bases of the junction left unmatched. Germline values: CDR1 MNHEY, CDR2 SMNVEV (reference sequence).

The chain couples TRBV5-6 to TRBJ2-1; D possibly corresponds to TRBD2 (5 bases). The CDR3 is made up of 16 amino acids. V was cut by 6 bases and J by 0 bases, with 16 bases left in between. Germline assignment: CDR1 SGHDT and CDR2 YYEEEE. The CDR3 region has the DNA TGTGCCAGCACCAGTAACCGGGGAAGCTCCTACAATGAGCAGTTCTTC. This encodes CASTSNRGSSYNEQFF.